Sequencing of this T cell receptor beta chain was carried out in a study of Graves' ophthalmopathy and Graves' hyperthyroidism. Overall study findings and caveats: The blood repertoire also included most expanded thyroid clonotypes above 0.001 frequency. It was with about 68% sensitivity and about 72% specificity that the model predicted ophthalmopathy progression.

In its sample, this clonotype was seen many times. Its antigen remains unidentified. Germline V gene lookup returns CDR1 SNHLY and CDR2 FYNNEI. CDR3 length: 16 amino acids. The V gene end was trimmed by 3 bases and the J gene end by 4 bases; junction bases not matched to a gene: 6. TCR beta CDR3 regions were amplified from RNA transcripts. First-round RT-PCR used HTBI primers; second-round multiplex PCR followed. MiXCR, applied by TCRdb to the multiplex PCR reads, yields one record per CDR3 protein. The repertoire holds about 500,000 distinct CDR3 sequences, with about an eighth as singletons. The chain links TRBV2 to TRBJ2-7, with TRBD2 matching 13 bases. Sequences were obtained from blood. The source of this sequence is a woman aged 25 to 39 with Graves' ophthalmopathy. CDR3 amino acids: CASSDTLAGGWYEQYF. The DNA for the CDR3 is TGTGCCAGCAGTGATACACTAGCGGGAGGGTGGTACGAGCAGTACTTC. Together with reference TRBV2 and TRBJ2-7, the CDR3 gives the full variable domain: EPEVTQTPSHQVTQMGQEVILRCVPISNHLYFYWYRQILGQKVEFLVSFYNNEISEKSEIFDDQFSVERPDGSNFTLKIRSTKLEDSAMYFCASSDTLAGGWYEQYFGPGTRLTVT.